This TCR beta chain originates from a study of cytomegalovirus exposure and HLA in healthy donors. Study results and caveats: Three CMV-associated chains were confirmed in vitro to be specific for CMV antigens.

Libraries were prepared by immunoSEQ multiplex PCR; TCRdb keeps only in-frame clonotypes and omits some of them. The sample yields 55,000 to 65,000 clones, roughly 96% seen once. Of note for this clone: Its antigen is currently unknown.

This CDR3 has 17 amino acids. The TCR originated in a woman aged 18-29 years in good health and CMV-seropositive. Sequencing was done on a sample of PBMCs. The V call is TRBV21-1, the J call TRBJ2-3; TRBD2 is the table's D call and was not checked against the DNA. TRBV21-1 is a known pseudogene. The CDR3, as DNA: TGTGCCAGCAGCAAAGCCCGGACTAGCGGGACCTATGATACGCAGTATTTT. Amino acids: CASSKARTSGTYDTQYF.